This T cell receptor beta chain was sequenced for a study of regulatory dendritic cells for organ transplantation. Germline V lookup: CDR1 SNHLY, CDR2 FYNNEI. V lost 4 bases and J 3 bases, leaving 9 bases between the germline ends. The CDR3 totals 14 residues. Naive CD45RA+ and memory CD45RO+ CD4+ or CD8+ T cells were FACS-sorted. There are a few counts of this clone. Profiling relied on immunoSEQ multiplex PCR, and the TCRdb table lists in-frame clones only, not all of them. The sample records some 35,000 clones, around nine tenths being singletons. The sequencing input was naive CD4+ T cells from blood. Subset denoted: CD45RA+ naive T cells. The clonotype was recovered from a human donor in good health. V gene TRBV2 combines with J gene TRBJ1-4, with D uncertain. The CDR3 coding sequence is TGTGCCAGCAGTGCAGACGGAGCTAATGAAAAACTGTTTTTT. Translating gives CASSADGANEKLFF.